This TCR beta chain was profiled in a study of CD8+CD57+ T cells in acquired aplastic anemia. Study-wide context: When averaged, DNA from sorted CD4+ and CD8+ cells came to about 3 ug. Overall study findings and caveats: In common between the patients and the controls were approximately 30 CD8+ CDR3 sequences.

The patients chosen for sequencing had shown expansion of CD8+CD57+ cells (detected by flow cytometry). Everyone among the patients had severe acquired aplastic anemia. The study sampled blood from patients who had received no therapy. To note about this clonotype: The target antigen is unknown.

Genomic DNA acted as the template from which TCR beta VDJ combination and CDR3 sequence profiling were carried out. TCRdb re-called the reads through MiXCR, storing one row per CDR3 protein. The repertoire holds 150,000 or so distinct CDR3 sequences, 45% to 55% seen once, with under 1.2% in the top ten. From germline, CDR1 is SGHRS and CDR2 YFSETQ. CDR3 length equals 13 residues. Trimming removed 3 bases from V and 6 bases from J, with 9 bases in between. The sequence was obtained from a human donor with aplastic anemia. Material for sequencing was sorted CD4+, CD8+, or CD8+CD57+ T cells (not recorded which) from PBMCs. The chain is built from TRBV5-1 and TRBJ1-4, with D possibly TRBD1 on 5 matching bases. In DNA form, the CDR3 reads TGCGCCAGCAGCTGGGACGGCGATGAAAAACTGTTTTTT. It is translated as CASSWDGDEKLFF. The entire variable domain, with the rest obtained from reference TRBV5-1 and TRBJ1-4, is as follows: KAGVTQTPRYLIKTRGQQVTLSCSPISGHRSVSWYQQTPGQGLQFLFEYFSETQRNKGNFPGRFSGRQFSNSRSEMNVSTLELGDSALYLCASSWDGDEKLFFGSGTQLSVL.